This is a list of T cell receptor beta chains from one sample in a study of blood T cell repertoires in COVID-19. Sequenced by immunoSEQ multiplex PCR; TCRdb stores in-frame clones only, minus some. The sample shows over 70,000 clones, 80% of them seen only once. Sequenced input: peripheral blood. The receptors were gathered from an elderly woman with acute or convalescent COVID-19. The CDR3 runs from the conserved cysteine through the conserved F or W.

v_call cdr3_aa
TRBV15 CATSRGQYNEQFF
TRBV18 CASSRQGGMNTEAFF
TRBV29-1 CSVEVAVQEQYF
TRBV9 CASSVAMSGGGEQFF
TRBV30 CAWSVFGGGNTGELFF
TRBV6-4 CASQLEGGVMHGYTF
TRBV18 CASSPGQGGETQYF
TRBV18 CASSPNPLAGNYNEQFF
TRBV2 CASRRLGVDYEQYF
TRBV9 CASSGGQGANYGYTF
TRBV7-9 CASSSTGGKGYTIYF
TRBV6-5 CASSYSGQLMSGYTF
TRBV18 CASSPGTGGVGNQPQHF
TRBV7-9 CASTQRGWGTDTQYF
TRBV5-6 CASSPGPGAGTDTQYF
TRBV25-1 CASSGTRRGTQYF
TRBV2 CASRSTGVDYGYTF
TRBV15 CATSSRGSQGYNEQFF
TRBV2 CASTRRGGPMINEKLFF
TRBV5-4 CASSFTSGGLQETQYF
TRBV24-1 CATSDSSGMGSYNEQFF
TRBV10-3 CAISRQGSGTEAFF
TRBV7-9 CASSPRLAGGNEQFF
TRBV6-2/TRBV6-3 CASSYSRGGNTEAFF
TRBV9 CASSVGVALAGELFF
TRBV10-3 CAIRDDRASTYEAFF
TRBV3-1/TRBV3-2 CASSPQGGTEAFF
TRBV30 CAWSVGGPSNQPQHF
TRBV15 CATSRDRGLFYGYTF
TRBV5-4 CASSPRGQRPTGELFF
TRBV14 CASSQVPGYSYEQYF
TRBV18 CASSPPASEYEQYF
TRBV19 CASSRRSTNEKLFF
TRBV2 CASSEERGYLSYNEQFF
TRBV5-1 CASSLQGMSYEQYF
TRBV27 CASSFNNRGADTQYF
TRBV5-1 CASSLGNRQGFSGYTF
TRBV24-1 CATRDRGRSPDTQYF
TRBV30 CAWSAAGGSPDTQYF
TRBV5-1 CASSSDRGDYEQYF
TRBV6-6 CASSSSSLAYGYTF
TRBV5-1 CASSLGEAGGPQNIQYF
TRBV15 CATSDRGQGNTIYF
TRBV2 CASSGGGTSGIEQYF